This record concerns one TCR beta chain sequence. Its target is unknown. The sample comes from a study of PD-1 blockade in classical Hodgkin lymphoma. Study-wide findings and caveats: The repertoire differences lack a defined cause, possibly disease activity or prior therapy. Unlike CD8+ TCR diversity, which did not rise significantly by C4D1, CD4+ TCR diversity did. Complete responders showed a baseline diversity that resembled the diversity of newly diagnosed patients.

The CDR3 is 13 amino acids. V lost 0 bases and J lost 2, with 5 bases in between. Germline V gene sequence: CDR1 SGDLS, CDR2 YYNGEE. Every patient was affected by relapse after autologous stem cell transplantation, while exposure to brentuximab vedotin was not uniform. TCRdb's table, derived via immunoSEQ multiplex PCR, lists solely in-frame clones and lacks some. In the table there are about 75,000 clones, 85% to 95% of which are singletons. The TCR originated in a human donor with classical Hodgkin lymphoma. The V call is TRBV9, the J call TRBJ1-2; D is ambiguous. Material: peripheral blood mononuclear cells (PBMCs), obtained at baseline. CDR3 residues: CASSVAANYGYTF. For the CDR3, the DNA is TGTGCCAGCAGCGTAGCGGCAAACTATGGCTACACCTTC.